This T cell receptor (beta chain) derives from a study of blood T cells in healthy people across ages (dated by TCRdb to about 2015). Broadly, across the study: In model experiments, roughly one uniquely barcoded TCR beta cDNA molecule per two T cells was captured by template switching. The study measured age-related changes in TCR beta repertoire diversity using deep sequencing normalized with unique cDNA molecular identifiers. The study analyzed two additional independent replicas of 1 million unique cDNA reads from the same blood draw for two donors, one aged 18 to 30 and one aged 80 or older. The donors were split into four age groups: young (average around 15 years), middle-aged (around 37), aged (62) and long-lived (approximately 89). Summary of the overall study and its limitations: Total diversity estimates from one million sequenced T cells were considered lower bounds and underestimates. Bulk unsorted PBMC profiling prevented conclusive comparison of naive and antigen-experienced compartments. The percentage of naive T cells measured by flow cytometry correlated strongly with observed TCR beta diversity. Observed TCR beta diversity per million T cells fell roughly linearly with age, and a significant reduction was already apparent by age roughly 40. Donor CMV infection status was unknown, potentially confounding age-related changes in expanded clonotypes. Compared with the aged group, the long-lived group had more naive CD4+ T cells, fewer expanded clones and increased TCR diversity, suggesting age selection.

Relative to germline, V is 2 bases shorter and J is 11 bases shorter, with 15 bases between their ends. The CDR3 runs 13 amino acids, cysteine and phenylalanine included. Kept here is only the CDR3 DNA, which spans 39 bases and is read in frame from base 1. The 39 donors, aged about 6 to 95 years, were systemically healthy Caucasian individuals from Russia. Each donor gave approximately 9.4 milliliters of peripheral blood, drawn into EDTA-treated Vacutainer tubes. Ficoll-Paque density-gradient centrifugation was used to isolate PBMCs, with at least 6.5 million per sample. Total RNA, at least 6 micrograms per sample, was extracted from PBMCs with Trizol reagent. Naive CD45RAhigh/CD27high T cell percentages were measured by flow cytometry on a PBMC aliquot from every donor. Comments on this clonotype: Its binding antigen is unknown. Base qualities are not provided; no much larger clone lies one nucleotide away.

Receptors were amplified or captured by 5' RACE. TCRdb shows the sequencer as Illumina HiSeq 2500. A second PCR of roughly 7 to 12 cycles was run with a J-beta primer mix and a sample-barcoded 5' primer. Each TCR beta cDNA molecule received a unique molecular identifier from a template-switch 5' adaptor carrying 12 random nucleotides. Each sample yielded at least 3 million CDR3-containing paired-end reads. First-strand cDNA was synthesized from all RNA with the Mint cDNA synthesis kit, primed by a TRBC-specific oligonucleotide. Following uracil-DNA glycosylase treatment, a first 18-cycle PCR with universal primers M1SS and BC2_uni_R was performed on all cDNA. In the original analysis: Normalization of each sample was performed by random selection of 1 million high-quality reads, each carrying a distinct molecular identifier. Reads sharing molecular identifiers were discarded rather than binned into consensus sequences. MiTCR, with a Q25 quality threshold and the strictest error-elimination algorithm, was used for CDR3 identification, clonotype clustering and error correction. A nonparametric unseen species model using Euler transformation provided a lower-bound estimate of total TCR beta diversity. TCRdb passed the public sequencing reads through fastp at Q25 and MiXCR, retaining productive beta sequences. Under each unique CDR3 protein, matching rows form one entry showing the most common genes and DNA. TCRdb, not the authors, supplied the V and J calls. The sample data list 700,000 to 900,000 distinct CDR3 sequences, and roughly 24% of these were observed just once. The ten most abundant clones make up around 3% of the sample.

These sequences were also reported in another study, on T cells of mothers and their children. The other study reports the following: Donors were nine systemically healthy Caucasian individuals: three mothers and their six children. cDNA synthesis consumed the entire amount of extracted RNA, loaded at around 1.5 ug RNA in each 15 ul reaction. In the second PCR, sample barcodes and 2-4 random nucleotides were introduced via the M1S primer. More than 9 million TCR beta CDR3 reads were obtained from each mother, and 2.5 million to 3 million reads were obtained from each child. Thymic selection similarly shapes TCR recombination output in related and unrelated pairs, with minor effect from inherited differences. Normalized repertoire overlap was always slightly but never significantly higher in related than unrelated mother-child pairs. No persistent microchimeric T cell clones were found, with a detection sensitivity of around 100 clones per million clonotypes. To look for features that set related mother-child pairs apart from unrelated individuals, the researchers ran deep NGS to compare the TCR beta repertoires of mothers and children. On average, the children were roughly 12 +/- 4 years old, while the mothers were roughly 40 +/- 4 years old. Libraries were sequenced on Illumina HiSeq 2000 with 100+100 nt paired-end reads after adapter ligation with NEBNext reagents. To prevent cross-contamination, the mother and child libraries were prepared a month apart and were sequenced in separate runs. For each donor, between about 500,000 and 2,100,000 distinct TCR beta clonotypes were identified. Naive TCR beta clonotypes were estimated from low-frequency clonotypes matched to each donor's FACS-determined naive share, without sorting.

The sequence is built from TRBV12-3 or TRBV12-4 and TRBJ1-1, with a tentative D gene TRBD1 over 5 matching bases. This clonotype originated in a boy aged 5-17 years in good health. Sequences were obtained from blood. CDR3 loop: CASSLRATDPAFF. The base sequence is TGTGCCAGCAGTTTAAGGGCGACAGATCCCGCTTTCTTT.